This TCR beta chain was captured in a study of cytomegalovirus exposure and HLA in healthy donors. The PCR made use of 60 Vbeta and 13 Jbeta primers. The assay was immunoSEQ multiplex PCR, and TCRdb's table has in-frame clones only and misses some. The sample consists of about 200,000 clones, roughly 80% of them appearing once. This CDR3 spans 16 amino acids. V lost 1 base, J lost 4 bases, and 12 bases stayed unmatched. Germline CDR1 reads GTSNPN; CDR2 reads SVGIG (reference sequence). Comments on this clone: Its antigen remains unidentified.

The study, taken as a whole, reports: In a later analysis, several top co-occurrence clusters appeared linked to parvovirus B19, influenza, CMV and Epstein-Barr virus. In a later analysis, HLA-associated beta chains showed higher expansion and lower generation probabilities than comparable chains. The authors later found most CMV-associated TCR beta chains appeared HLA-restricted.

In nominal health when sampled, donors likely had unrecorded immune exposures nonetheless. This chain links TRBV30 with TRBJ2-5; 7 bases fit TRBD2. The sample was PBMCs. The sequence was obtained from a middle-aged man in good health and CMV-seronegative. CDR3 region: CAWSGGFGGRGETQYF. CDR3 sequence (DNA): TGTGCCTGGAGTGGGGGCTTTGGCGGGAGAGGAGAGACCCAGTACTTC.